Each of the 19 T cell receptor beta chains below was sequenced from the same sample in a study of cytomegalovirus exposure and HLA in healthy donors. Researchers ran the PCR with 60 Vbeta and 13 Jbeta primers. Sequencing used immunoSEQ multiplex PCR; TCRdb keeps in-frame clones, though not all of them. The table shows some 180,000 clones, with roughly an eighth occurring only once. Sequenced: PBMCs. The receptors were sampled from a man in his fifties in good health and CMV-seropositive.

This clone came up a few times. The chain couples TRBV5-1 to TRBJ2-7; TRBD1 aligns across 11 bases. Germline V lookup: CDR1 SGHRS, CDR2 YFSETQ. The CDR3 runs 14 residues. V lost 4 bases to trimming and J lost 4 bases; unmatched junction nucleotides: 4. The CDR3 DNA reads as TGCGCCAGCAGCCGGACAGGGGGCGATTACGAGCAGTACTTC. Its protein product is CASSRTGGDYEQYF. Full variable domain (remainder filled in from reference TRBV5-1 and TRBJ2-7): KAGVTQTPRYLIKTRGQQVTLSCSPISGHRSVSWYQQTPGQGLQFLFEYFSETQRNKGNFPGRFSGRQFSNSRSEMNVSTLELGDSALYLCASSRTGGDYEQYFGPGTRLTVT.

This clone was counted between two and nine times. The genes are TRBV6-5 and TRBJ2-5; maybe TRBD1 (5 bases). The CDR3 runs to 14 residues. V lost 3 bases and J lost 5, with 13 bases in between. Germline CDR1 reads MNHEY; CDR2 reads SVGAGI. Written as DNA, the CDR3 is TGTGCCAGCAGTTATCAGTTAGGGGTTGAGACCCAGTACTTC. Encoded protein: CASSYQLGVETQYF.

The gene calls are TRBV12-5 and TRBJ1-5; the match to TRBD1 covers 8 bases. The V gene's germline CDR1 is LGHNT and CDR2 FRNRAP. The V and J ends lost 1 base and 3 bases, in that order; junction bases with no gene match: 5. The CDR3 extends over 16 amino acids. CDR3 region: CASGLARTGYNQPQHF. As DNA, the CDR3 is TGTGCTAGTGGTTTGGCCCGGACAGGGTACAATCAGCCCCAGCATTTT.

The V and J genes are TRBV5-4 and TRBJ1-1; 7 bases match TRBD1. Germline V gene data show CDR1 as SGHNT and CDR2 as YYREEE (reference sequence). Losses at the gene ends were 2 bases for V and 1 base for J; bases not matched to a gene: 8. The CDR3 consists of 16 residues. CDR3 amino acids: CASSLRQGVANTEAFF. The CDR3 nucleotides read TGTGCCAGCAGCTTAAGACAGGGAGTCGCGAACACTGAAGCTTTCTTT.

This clone has just a few counts. This sequence joins TRBV7-2 and TRBJ1-2, with 8 bases that match TRBD1. This CDR3 region has 16 residues. The V gene end was trimmed by 7 bases and the J gene end by 3 bases; junction bases not matched to a gene: 13. Germline-derived CDR1 and CDR2 are SGHTA and FQGNSA. CDR3 region: CASTLDRVSSYYGYTF. The CDR3 DNA is TGTGCCAGCACCCTGGACAGGGTATCGTCGTACTATGGCTACACCTTC.

Points on this clone: Different DNA sequences within this sample yield the same CDR3. V and J are TRBV19 and TRBJ2-3, with 9 bases aligning to TRBD1. Germline CDR1 is LNHDA and CDR2 is SQIVND (reference sequence). CDR3 length: 13 amino acids. Trimming cost V 6 bases and J 3 bases; bases outside gene matches: 1. The chain's CDR3 is CASRDRGTDTQYF. CDR3 in DNA: TGTGCCAGTAGGGACAGGGGTACAGATACGCAGTATTTT. Filled out from reference TRBV19 and TRBJ2-3, the complete variable domain reads DGGITQSPKYLFRKEGQNVTLSCEQNLNHDAMYWYRQDPGQGLRLIYYSQIVNDFQKGDIAEGYSVSREKKESFPLTVTSAQKNPTAFYLCASRDRGTDTQYFGPGTRLTVL.

The CDR3 sequence: CASSLNTGELFF. CDR3 DNA sequence: TGTGCCAGCAGCCTCAACACCGGGGAGCTGTTTTTT. This chain links TRBV7-2 with TRBJ2-2, with unresolved D. Trimming removed 5 bases at V and 2 bases at J, with 3 bases between. CDR1 SGHTA and CDR2 FQGNSA come from the germline V gene. There are 12 residues in the CDR3.

V gene TRBV29-1 combines with J gene TRBJ2-2; 10 bases are a match to TRBD1. CDR1 is SQVTM and CDR2 is ANQGSEA in the germline V gene. The CDR3 loop spans 15 amino acids. V gave up 6 bases and J gave up 4 bases; unmatched junction bases: 8. The DNA of the CDR3 is TGCAGCGTCACAGCCGGGACAGGGGCCACCGGGGAGCTGTTTTTT. It specifies CSVTAGTGATGELFF.

V and J are TRBV14 and TRBJ1-1, with 8 positions matching TRBD1. The CDR3 covers 15 residues. Germline CDR1 and CDR2: SGHDN and FVKESK. V lost 1 base, J lost 10 bases, and 11 bases stayed unmatched. The CDR3 reads CASSQVPGGEVRAFF. CDR3 in DNA: TGTGCCAGCAGCCAAGTCCCAGGGGGCGAAGTACGAGCTTTCTTT.

A few counts support this clone. The V and J genes are TRBV28 and TRBJ2-3; 8 bases map to TRBD2. Germline trimming cut 4 bases from V and 6 bases from J; bases unmatched to any gene: 6. CDR1 and CDR2 (germline): MDHEN, SYDVKM. The CDR3 is made up of 14 amino acids. The DNA for the CDR3 is TGTGCCAGCAGTTCACGGGGGGGCCCCGATACGCAGTATTTT. Protein product: CASSSRGGPDTQYF.

The V gene is TRBV9, the J gene TRBJ2-3; TRBD1 agrees at 8 bases. In germline, CDR1 is SGDLS, CDR2 YYNGEE. J lost 10 bases, V lost 0 bases, and 13 bases had no gene match. The CDR3 loop spans 16 amino acids. CDR3: CASSVGPGGPQVAQYF. CDR3 coding DNA: TGTGCCAGCAGCGTAGGGCCAGGGGGCCCCCAGGTGGCGCAGTATTTT.

This chain uses TRBV30 with TRBJ1-2, with D unresolved. Between the trimmed V and J ends, which lost 2 bases and 0 bases, there was a span of 10 bases. This CDR3 spans 14 amino acids. From germline, CDR1 is GTSNPN and CDR2 SVGIG (reference sequence). The CDR3 sequence: CAWSRVPTNYGYTF. The DNA for the CDR3 is TGTGCCTGGAGTCGGGTGCCTACTAACTATGGCTACACCTTC. Combining the CDR3 with reference TRBV30 and TRBJ1-2 gives the whole variable domain SQTIHQWPATLVQPVGSPLSLECTVEGTSNPNLYWYRQAAGRGLQLLFYSVGIGQISSEVPQNLSASRPQDRQFILSSKKLLLSDSGFYLCAWSRVPTNYGYTFGSGTRLTVV.

V gene TRBV30 combines with J gene TRBJ1-2; maybe TRBD1 (5 bases). CDR3 length: 13 amino acids. The V end was cut by 2 bases, the J end by 5 bases, with 12 bases between. Germline CDR1 and CDR2: GTSNPN and SVGIG (reference sequence). The CDR3 DNA is TGTGCCTGGAGTATTGGCGGGGGGTATGGCTACACCTTC. Residues: CAWSIGGGYGYTF.

This clone was seen a handful of times. The chain carries TRBV27 and TRBJ2-1, with a possible D match to TRBD2 (6 bases). The CDR3 covers 17 residues. V was pared by 5 bases and J by 7 bases, with 24 bases between. CDR1 and CDR2 (germline): MNHEY, SMNVEV (reference sequence). The CDR3 nucleotides are TGTGCCAGCAGTCCAGCGGAGGGAAGAGGTCCGAGGAATGAGCAGTTCTTC. Its protein product is CASSPAEGRGPRNEQFF.

This chain uses TRBV18 with TRBJ2-7, with 14 bases lining up with TRBD2. With 3 bases clipped from V and 5 bases from J, the junction kept 3 bases outside the gene matches. The CDR3 length is 15 residues. CDR1 KGHSH and CDR2 LQKENI come from the germline V gene. The CDR3 loop is CASSPGLAGDHEQYF. The DNA for the CDR3 is TGTGCCAGCTCACCGGGACTAGCGGGGGACCACGAGCAGTACTTC.

This clone was observed a handful of times. V and J are TRBV21-1 and TRBJ2-1; the table's D call TRBD2 went unverified against the DNA. TRBV21-1 is shown as a pseudogene. The CDR3 loop spans 17 amino acids. The CDR3 bases are TGTGCCAGCAGCACTTCGGGACACTCCAGGGAGGGGAATGAGCAGTTCTTC. Translation: CASSTSGHSREGNEQFF.

This clone was picked up a small number of times. V and J are TRBV4-3 and TRBJ1-2; D possibly corresponds to TRBD1 (5 bases). Trimming stripped 4 bases from V and 4 bases from J, with 16 bases between. Germline CDR1 and CDR2: LGHNA and YSLEER. The CDR3 runs to 15 residues. The CDR3 DNA is TGCGCCAGCAGCCCAGAGGTCGGGCAGGGCTATGGCTACACCTTC. Amino acids: CASSPEVGQGYGYTF.

This chain joins TRBV11-2 and TRBJ1-1; 9 bases agree with TRBD1. Trimming cost V 5 bases and J 4 bases; bases outside gene matches: 2. CDR3 length: 13 residues. Germline loops: CDR1 SGHAT, CDR2 FQNNGV. CDR3 DNA: TGTGCCAGCAGCACAGGGGGCTTCACTGAAGCTTTCTTT. This encodes CASSTGGFTEAFF.

The CDR3 sequence: CATSRDWGDSYGYTF. The CDR3 DNA is TGTGCCACCAGCAGAGATTGGGGGGACAGCTATGGCTACACCTTC. The rearrangement joins TRBV15 to TRBJ1-2; TRBD1 matches 7 bases. V shed 0 bases, J shed 4 bases, and the junction held 5 bases outside the gene matches. CDR3 length: 15 residues. Per germline, CDR1 LNHNV and CDR2 YYDKDF (reference sequence).